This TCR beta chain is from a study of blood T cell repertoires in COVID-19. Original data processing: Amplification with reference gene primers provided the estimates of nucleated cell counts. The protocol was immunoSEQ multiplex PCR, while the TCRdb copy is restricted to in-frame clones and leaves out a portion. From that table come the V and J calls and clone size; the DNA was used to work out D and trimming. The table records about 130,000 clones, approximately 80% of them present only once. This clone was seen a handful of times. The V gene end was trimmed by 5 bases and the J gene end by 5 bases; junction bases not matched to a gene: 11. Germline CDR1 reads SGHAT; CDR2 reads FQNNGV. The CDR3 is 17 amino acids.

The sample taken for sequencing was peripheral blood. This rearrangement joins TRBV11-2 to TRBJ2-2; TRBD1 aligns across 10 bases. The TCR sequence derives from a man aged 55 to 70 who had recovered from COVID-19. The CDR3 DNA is TGTGCCAGCAGCCTTCACGGGGGGACAGGGGAAACCGGGGAGCTGTTTTTT. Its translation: CASSLHGGTGETGELFF.